What follows are 20 T cell receptor beta chains derived from one specimen sequenced in a study of OX40 agonist ivuxolimab in advanced cancers. Sequencing used immunoSEQ multiplex PCR; TCRdb keeps in-frame clones, though not all of them. The sample carries 53,000 or so clones, more than 70% recorded once. Here the sequenced sample was CD4+ or CD8+ T cells sorted from blood, taken in a trial of the OX40 agonist ivuxolimab. The receptor source for this set is an adult with an advanced solid tumor such as melanoma, head and neck, liver or kidney cancer.

The rearrangement joins TRBV19 to TRBJ2-5; maybe TRBD1 (6 bases). V lost 4 bases and J lost 5, with 14 bases in between. The germline gives CDR1 LNHDA, CDR2 SQIVND (reference sequence). The CDR3 contains 14 residues. CDR3 amino acids: CASSTQGATETQYF. The CDR3, as DNA: TGTGCCAGTAGTACACAGGGAGCAACGGAGACCCAGTACTTC.

This clone was detected a few times. The V gene is TRBV18, the J gene TRBJ2-1; D is ambiguous. Trimming left V 0 bases short and J 4 bases short, with 7 bases between. Germline V gene sequence: CDR1 KGHSH, CDR2 LQKENI. The CDR3 sequence is 14 residues long. The CDR3 DNA follows: TGTGCCAGCTCACCACCGAGCCGATACAATGAGCAGTTCTTC. This sequence encodes CASSPPSRYNEQFF.

The chain employs TRBV7-2 and TRBJ1-5; a possible D gene is TRBD1 (5 bases). The length of the CDR3 is 15 residues. Germline assignment: CDR1 SGHTA and CDR2 FQGNSA. The V end lost 5 bases, the J end lost 6 bases, and 17 bases lay between the germline ends. The CDR3 sequence: CASSPVPSGRQPQHF. CDR3 DNA: TGTGCCAGCAGCCCCGTACCTTCGGGGCGTCAGCCCCAGCATTTT.

The V and J genes are TRBV4-3 and TRBJ2-3; 8 nucleotides line up with TRBD1. V lost 2 bases, J lost 2 bases, and 6 bases stayed unmatched. Per germline, CDR1 LGHNA and CDR2 YSLEER. This CDR3 region has 16 residues. The CDR3 protein is CASSQRAGGLTDTQYF. The DNA of the CDR3 is TGCGCCAGCAGCCAACGGGCAGGGGGCCTCACAGATACGCAGTATTTT.

This chain links TRBV5-5 with TRBJ2-7; D ambiguous. The CDR3 contains 16 residues. Germline V gene lookup returns CDR1 SGHKS and CDR2 YYEKEE (reference sequence). Deletions cut 1 base from V and 5 bases from J, with 19 bases between. CDR3 bases: TGTGCCAGCAGCTTGATCACTACTCCGTGGATCGACGAGCAGTACTTC. This encodes CASSLITTPWIDEQYF.

V and J are TRBV6-5 and TRBJ2-7, with D perhaps TRBD1 (6 bases). From germline, CDR1 is MNHEY and CDR2 SVGAGI. This CDR3 comprises 13 residues. The V and J ends lost 2 bases and 6 bases respectively, with 11 bases between them. This CDR3 is CASSYGTSGEQYF. The CDR3 coding sequence is TGTGCCAGCAGTTACGGGACATCGGGCGAGCAGTACTTC.

The chain has TRBV7-6 and TRBJ1-1, with a weak D call TRBD1 (5 bases). Germline V gene lookup returns CDR1 SGHVS and CDR2 FNYEAQ. Deletions cut 1 base from V and 6 bases from J, with 12 bases between. There are 14 residues in the CDR3. The CDR3 here is CASSLVPWGSEAFF. The CDR3 nucleotides are TGTGCCAGCAGCTTAGTTCCTTGGGGGTCTGAAGCTTTCTTT.

V usage is TRBV10-3 and J usage is TRBJ2-3; 10 positions match TRBD2. CDR1 and CDR2 (germline): ENHRY, SYGVKD. J gave up 1 base and V 8 bases, and 3 bases lay outside the gene matches. The CDR3 is 14 residues long. The CDR3 region is CAIGLAEGTDTQYF. In DNA, the CDR3 is TGTGCCATCGGACTAGCGGAGGGCACAGATACGCAGTATTTT.

The chain combines TRBV19 with TRBJ1-2; perhaps TRBD1 as D (6 bases). CDR1 is LNHDA and CDR2 is SQIVND in the germline V gene (reference sequence). This CDR3 comprises 14 residues. V lost 2 bases and J lost 1, with 8 bases in between. In DNA, the CDR3 is TGTGCCAGTAGTATACAACAGGGTAACTATGGCTACACCTTC. The encoded protein is CASSIQQGNYGYTF.

This clone came up a few times. The chain has TRBV6-1 and TRBJ1-3, with a tentative D call TRBD1 (6 bases). The germline V and J ends were trimmed by 8 bases and 0 bases, with 11 bases remaining between them. The CDR3 extends over 14 amino acids. Germline CDR1 reads MNHNS; CDR2 reads SASEGT. In DNA form, the CDR3 reads TGTGCCAGCTACAGGGCGAGCTCTGGAAACACCATATATTTT. Translating gives CASYRASSGNTIYF.

V and J are TRBV2 and TRBJ2-7; possibly TRBD1 for D (6 bases). The CDR3 sequence is 14 residues long. Germline lookup yields CDR1 SNHLY and CDR2 FYNNEI. V gave up 5 bases and J gave up 0 bases, with 11 bases separating them. The CDR3 loop reads CASSRQVYSYEQYF. CDR3 DNA: TGTGCCAGCAGTCGACAGGTGTACTCCTACGAGCAGTACTTC.

This clone was detected a few times. The chain is built from TRBV4-3 and TRBJ1-5; D not certain. CDR1 and CDR2 from the germline V gene are LGHNA and YSLEER. Between the trimmed V and J ends, which lost 1 base and 4 bases, there was a span of 11 bases. The CDR3 runs to 15 residues. The CDR3 protein is CASSQVGRYNQPQHF. CDR3 sequence (DNA): TGCGCCAGCAGCCAAGTAGGGCGGTATAATCAGCCCCAGCATTTT.

The V and J genes are TRBV10-2 and TRBJ1-5; 7 bases map to TRBD1. V lost 6 bases, J lost 2 bases, and 4 bases stayed unmatched. CDR3 length: 14 amino acids. Germline V CDR1 and CDR2: WSHSY, SAAADI. The CDR3: CASRATGRNQPQHF. CDR3 sequence (DNA): TGCGCCAGCAGAGCGACAGGGCGCAATCAGCCCCAGCATTTT.

In nucleotides, the CDR3 is TGTGCCAGCAGTCTCCTTCCCGGGACAGGGAACACCGGGGAGCTGTTTTTT. As protein: CASSLLPGTGNTGELFF. The chain joins TRBV27 to TRBJ2-2, with 8 bases lining up with TRBD1. The V segment lost 5 bases and the J segment 1 base; nucleotides outside the gene matches: 9. Per germline, CDR1 MNHEY and CDR2 SMNVEV (reference sequence). The CDR3 extends over 17 amino acids.

This clone has a single count. The chain is built from TRBV11-2 and TRBJ1-5, with 8 bases matching TRBD1. This CDR3 contains 15 residues. The germline V gene has CDR1 SGHAT and CDR2 FQNNGV. V lost 3 bases to trimming and J lost 5 bases; unmatched junction nucleotides: 6. The CDR3 coding sequence is TGTGCCAGCAGCTTGTCACAGGGGGAGCATCAGCCCCAGCATTTT. Translation: CASSLSQGEHQPQHF.

The chain carries TRBV19 and TRBJ1-3; D might be TRBD1 (5 bases). Germline V CDR1 and CDR2: LNHDA, SQIVND (reference sequence). The CDR3 extends over 16 amino acids. V lost 4 bases to trimming and J lost 3 bases, with 16 bases between them. The CDR3 protein is CASSTPTGTSGNTIYF. DNA of the CDR3: TGTGCCAGTAGTACACCTACTGGGACCAGTGGAAACACCATATATTTT.

This chain joins TRBV19 and TRBJ2-5, with D hard to call. Germline V CDR1 and CDR2: LNHDA, SQIVND (reference sequence). This CDR3 is built from 18 residues. Trimming took off 2 bases at V and 2 bases at J, with 21 bases between the two ends. CDR3 coding DNA: TGTGCCAGTAGTATACGCGGCTTCAGGACCTCCACGCAAGAGACCCAGTACTTC. Translation gives CASSIRGFRTSTQETQYF.

This chain's CDR3 is CASSLLTGPAPLHF. The CDR3 DNA sequence: TGTGCCAGTAGCCTACTGACAGGGCCGGCACCCCTCCACTTT. J is TRBJ1-6 and V is TRBV19, with 7 bases lining up with TRBD1. The CDR3 sequence is 14 residues long. V trimming: 6 bases; J trimming: 11 bases; junction bases outside the gene matches: 10. In germline, CDR1 is LNHDA, CDR2 SQIVND (reference sequence).

The chain is built from TRBV5-6 and TRBJ1-6; D unclear. This CDR3 contains 16 residues. CDR1 and CDR2 from the germline V gene are SGHDT and YYEEEE. Trimming removed 2 bases from V and 0 bases from J, with 9 bases in between. DNA for the CDR3: TGTGCCAGCAGCTTTGACGGTCTCTCCTATAATTCACCCCTCCACTTT. It yields the protein CASSFDGLSYNSPLHF.

V gene TRBV7-9 combines with J gene TRBJ2-5; no clear D gene. Trimming shortened V by 2 bases and J by 4 bases, and 14 bases separated the two germline ends. This CDR3 has 15 amino acids. Germline V gene sequence: CDR1 SEHNR, CDR2 FQNEAQ (reference sequence). The CDR3 loop reads CASSLRVSASETQYF. The CDR3 DNA sequence: TGTGCCAGCAGCTTACGCGTGTCAGCCTCAGAGACCCAGTACTTC.